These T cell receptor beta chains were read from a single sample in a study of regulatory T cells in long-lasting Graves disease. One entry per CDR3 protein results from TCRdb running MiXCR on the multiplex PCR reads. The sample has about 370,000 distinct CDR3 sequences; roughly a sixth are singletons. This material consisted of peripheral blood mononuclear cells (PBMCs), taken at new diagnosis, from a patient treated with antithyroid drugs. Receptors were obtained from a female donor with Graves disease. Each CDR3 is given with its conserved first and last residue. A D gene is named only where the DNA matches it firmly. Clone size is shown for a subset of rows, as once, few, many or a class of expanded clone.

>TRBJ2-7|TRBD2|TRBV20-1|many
TGCAGTGCAATGGGGGGGTCCTACGAGCAGTACTTC
CSAMGGSYEQYF
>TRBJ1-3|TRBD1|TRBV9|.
TGTGCCAGCAGCGCTTCCGGGACAGGGGCTGGAAACACCATATATTTT
CASSASGTGAGNTIYF
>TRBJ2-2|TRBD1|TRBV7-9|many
TGTGCCAGCAGCTGGGATGGACAGGGTCTAAACGGGGACACCGGGGAGCTGTTTTTT
CASSWDGQGLNGDTGELFF
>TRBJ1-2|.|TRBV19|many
TGTGCCAGTAGCTCCCGGGGGGTGCTCAATGGCTACACCTTC
CASSSRGVLNGYTF
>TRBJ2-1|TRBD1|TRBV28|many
TGTGCCAGCAGCGCCGGGACAGCCTTTTACAATGAGCAGTTCTTC
CASSAGTAFYNEQFF
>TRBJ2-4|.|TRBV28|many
TGTGCCAGCAGTACCGGGACCGTCGTAGCCAAAAACATTCAGTACTTC
CASSTGTVVAKNIQYF
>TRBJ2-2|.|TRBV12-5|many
TGTGCTAGTGCGCGAGGTCCCGGGGAGCTGTTTTTT
CASARGPGELFF
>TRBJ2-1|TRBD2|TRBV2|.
TGTGCCAGCAGTGGCTTACGGGGGGGCATCAATGAGCAGTTCTTC
CASSGLRGGINEQFF
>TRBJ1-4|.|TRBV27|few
TGTGCCAGCAGGCGGGGCGAGAAACTGTTTTTT
CASRRGEKLFF
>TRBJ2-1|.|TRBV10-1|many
TGCGCCAGCAGTGAGTCTGGCGGGGGCATAAATGAGCAGTTCTTC
CASSESGGGINEQFF
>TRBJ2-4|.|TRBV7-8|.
TGTGCCAGCAGCTCCGGGGGCTCCAAAAACATTCAGTACTTC
CASSSGGSKNIQYF
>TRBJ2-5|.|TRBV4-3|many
TGCGCCAGCAGCCAAGATTCGGCTGCGCACCTGGGAGAGACCCAGTACTTC
CASSQDSAAHLGETQYF
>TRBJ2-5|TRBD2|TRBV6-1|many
TGTGCCAGCCGTGGCGGGAGGAACCAAGAGACCCAGTACTTC
CASRGGRNQETQYF
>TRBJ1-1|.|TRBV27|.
TGTGCCAGCAGTTTATGTGCAGCTCCCAGGAACACTGAAGCTTTCTTT
CASSLCAAPRNTEAFF
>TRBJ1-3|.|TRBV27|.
TGTGCCAGCAGTTTATACCCCTCTGGAAACACCATATATTTT
CASSLYPSGNTIYF
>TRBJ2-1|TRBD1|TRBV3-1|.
TGTACCAGCAGTCAAAAGAAGAGACAGGGAAATGAGCAGTTCTTC
CTSSQKKRQGNEQFF
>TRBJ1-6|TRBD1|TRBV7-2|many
TGTGCCAGCAGCTTACAGGGGGCGCTTTCACCCCTCCACTTT
CASSLQGALSPLHF
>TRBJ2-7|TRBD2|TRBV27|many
TGTGCCAGCAGCCCGGGACTAGATTTCTACGAGCAGTACTTC
CASSPGLDFYEQYF
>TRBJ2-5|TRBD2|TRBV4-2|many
TGTGCCAGCAGCCAAGATCAGACTAGCGGGGAGCTAGAGACCCAGTACTTC
CASSQDQTSGELETQYF
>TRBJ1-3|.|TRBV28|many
TGTGCCAGCAGTCCCCGACAGACCTCTGGAAACACCATATATTTT
CASSPRQTSGNTIYF
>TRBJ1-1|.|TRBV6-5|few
TGTGCCGGCAGTTACTCGATTGGCCTAAACACTGAAGCTTTCTTT
CAGSYSIGLNTEAFF
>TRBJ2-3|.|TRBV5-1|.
TGCGCCAGCAGCTTGATGCAGGGAACTAGCACAGATACGCAGTATTTT
CASSLMQGTSTDTQYF
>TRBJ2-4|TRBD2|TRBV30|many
TGTGCCTGGAGTGTACCGGGAGGGGCCAAAAACATTCAGTACTTC
CAWSVPGGAKNIQYF
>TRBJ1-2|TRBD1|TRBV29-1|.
TGCAGCGTTGAGTCCCTCTTCCTCAGGGACAGGGGTCCCTATGGCTACACCTTC
CSVESLFLRDRGPYGYTF
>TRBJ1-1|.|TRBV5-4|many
TGTGCCAGCACCCTTGATCGGGACTCGAACACTGAAGCTTTCTTT
CASTLDRDSNTEAFF
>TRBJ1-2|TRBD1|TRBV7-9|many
TGTGCCAGCAGCTTACGGGACAGGGATTATGGCTACACCTTC
CASSLRDRDYGYTF
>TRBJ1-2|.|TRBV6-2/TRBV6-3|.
TGTGCCAGCAGTGAAGGACCGAACTATGGCTACACCTTC
CASSEGPNYGYTF
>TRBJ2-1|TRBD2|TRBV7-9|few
TGTGCCAGCAGCTTAGTAAGCGGGGCCAATGAGCAGTTCTTC
CASSLVSGANEQFF
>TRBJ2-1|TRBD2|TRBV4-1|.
TGCGCCAGCAGCCACCCTACTAGCGGGAAAGGGGTGGTCGATGAGCAGTTCTTC
CASSHPTSGKGVVDEQFF
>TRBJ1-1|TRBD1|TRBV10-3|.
TGTGCCACCTCCGACAGGGTAGGCACTGAAGCTTTCTTT
CATSDRVGTEAFF
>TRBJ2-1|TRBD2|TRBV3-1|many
TGTGCCAGCAGCCACGGGACTAGCGGGGATGAGCAGTTCTTC
CASSHGTSGDEQFF
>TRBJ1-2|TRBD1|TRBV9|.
TGTGCCAGCAGCCTACGGGCGGGCAGGGGGCACTATGGCTACACCTTC
CASSLRAGRGHYGYTF
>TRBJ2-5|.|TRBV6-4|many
TGTGCCAGCAGCTATCCTCCCCGGGACAACGAAGAGACCCAGTACTTC
CASSYPPRDNEETQYF
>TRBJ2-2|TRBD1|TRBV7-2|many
TGTGCCAGCAGCGGACAGGGGGCAGGCGGGGAGCTGTTTTTT
CASSGQGAGGELFF
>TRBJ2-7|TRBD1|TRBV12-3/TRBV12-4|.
TGTGCCAGCAGTTTAAGGACAGGAGGCCCTTACGAGCAGTACTTC
CASSLRTGGPYEQYF
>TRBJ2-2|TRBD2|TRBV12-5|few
TGTGCTAGTGGTTCATATCGGGGACTAGCGGGAGGGCCGTCCGGGGAGCTGTTTTTT
CASGSYRGLAGGPSGELFF
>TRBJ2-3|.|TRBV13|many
TGTGCCAGCAGCGTGACTCAAGGCACAGATACGCAGTATTTT
CASSVTQGTDTQYF
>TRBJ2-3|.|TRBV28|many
TGTGCCAGCTCCCGAGGCTTCCTCACAGATACGCAGTATTTT
CASSRGFLTDTQYF
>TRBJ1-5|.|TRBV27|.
TGTGCCAGCAGTTTATACCCTCCGGGACGGAGCAATCAGCCCCAGCATTTT
CASSLYPPGRSNQPQHF
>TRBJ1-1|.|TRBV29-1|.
TGCAGCGTTGAGGGGGGGGAGGGGACTGAAGCTTTCTTT
CSVEGGEGTEAFF
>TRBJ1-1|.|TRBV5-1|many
TGCGCCAGCAGACGGGAGAACACTGAAGCTTTCTTT
CASRRENTEAFF
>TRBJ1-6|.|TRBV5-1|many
TGCGCCAGCAGCTCCGGGCTTTCACCCCTCCACTTT
CASSSGLSPLHF
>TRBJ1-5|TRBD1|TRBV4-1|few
TGCGCCAGCAGCCAAGATAGAAGACAGGGGGGCGGCAATCAGCCCCAGCATTTT
CASSQDRRQGGGNQPQHF
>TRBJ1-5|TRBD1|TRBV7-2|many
TGTGCCAGCAGCGACGGGACAGAGGGTCAGCCCCAGCATTTT
CASSDGTEGQPQHF
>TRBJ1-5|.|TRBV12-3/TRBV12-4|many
TGTGCCAGCAGTTTCTCCCAGTTTCGTTCGACAGCTCATCAGCCCCAGCATTTT
CASSFSQFRSTAHQPQHF